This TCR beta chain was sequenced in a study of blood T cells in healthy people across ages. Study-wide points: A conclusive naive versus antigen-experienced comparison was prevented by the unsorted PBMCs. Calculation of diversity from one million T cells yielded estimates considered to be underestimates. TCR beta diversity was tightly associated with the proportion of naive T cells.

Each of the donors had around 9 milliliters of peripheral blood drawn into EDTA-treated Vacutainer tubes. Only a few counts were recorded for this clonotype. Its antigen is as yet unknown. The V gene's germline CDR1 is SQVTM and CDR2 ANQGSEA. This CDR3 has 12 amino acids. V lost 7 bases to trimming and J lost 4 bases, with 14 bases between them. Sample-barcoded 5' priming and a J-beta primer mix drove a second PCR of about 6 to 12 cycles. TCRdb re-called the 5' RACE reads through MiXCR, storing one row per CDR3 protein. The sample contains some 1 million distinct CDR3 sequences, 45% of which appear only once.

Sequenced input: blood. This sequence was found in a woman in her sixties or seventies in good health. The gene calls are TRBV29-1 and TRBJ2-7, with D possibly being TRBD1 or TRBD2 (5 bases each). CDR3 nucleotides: TGCAGCGCTAGCCGGCAGGGTTACGAGCAGTACTTC. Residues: CSASRQGYEQYF.